This entry concerns a single T cell receptor beta chain. The authors' processing: Amplifying reference gene primers gave estimates of nucleated cell counts. The assay was immunoSEQ multiplex PCR, and TCRdb's table has in-frame clones only and misses some. V, J and clone size derive from that table, while D and trimming were established from the DNA sequence. The table has around 110,000 clones, 80% to 90% seen once. This entry comes from a study of blood T cell repertoires in COVID-19. Across the whole study: Acute and convalescent COVID-19 specimens originated in the United States, Italy and Spain.

This receptor was taken from a man between 40 and 49 years old with acute or convalescent COVID-19. The sequencing input was peripheral blood.

The CDR3 is CASSPEGYTEAFF. As DNA, the CDR3 is TGTGCCAGCAGCCCAGAGGGCTACACTGAAGCTTTCTTT. V and J are TRBV4-2 and TRBJ1-1; D ambiguous. In germline, CDR1 is LGHNA, CDR2 YNFKEQ. The CDR3 consists of 13 residues. Trimming took 4 bases from V and 3 from J, leaving 9 bases between them.